The rows below give T cell receptor beta chains drawn from one sample of a study of blood T cell repertoires in COVID-19. The assay was immunoSEQ multiplex PCR, and TCRdb's table has in-frame clones only and misses some. This sample has about 170,000 clones, with around nine tenths found just once. The sample comprised peripheral blood. Receptor source: a woman aged 80 or over with COVID-19, enrolled during active disease. CDR3s include the opening cysteine and the closing phenylalanine or tryptophan.

j_gene	v_gene	CDR3aa
TRBJ2-7	TRBV27	CASSLRGSYEQYF
TRBJ1-5	TRBV6-1	CASSESKKWGGNQPQHF
TRBJ2-7	TRBV27	CASRPGTEGTYEQYF
TRBJ2-1	TRBV5-1	CASKEGGSWGDEQFF
TRBJ2-7	TRBV9	CASSVVAEAYEQYF
TRBJ2-7	TRBV28	CATQEQGLTAREQYF
TRBJ1-2	TRBV6-5	CASRADRAGGYTF
TRBJ1-1	TRBV6-2/TRBV6-3	CASSYWFSGSNTEAFF
TRBJ1-1	TRBV7-9	CASSFQPTGGAFF
TRBJ2-1	TRBV7-8	CASVLSGIYNEQFF
TRBJ1-2	TRBV28	CASSLGTGGGYTF
TRBJ1-3	TRBV6-5	CASSYSTRGNTIYF
TRBJ2-3	TRBV7-8	CASSLASGRGTDTQYF
TRBJ1-2	TRBV2	CASSEERTVPEGSYGYTF
TRBJ2-1	TRBV4-2	CASSQGLWSEQFF
TRBJ1-2	TRBV5-1	CASSSDGQVPYGYTF
TRBJ2-7	TRBV6-4	CASSDPRGCYEQYF
TRBJ1-4	TRBV28	CASSVDSVVEKLFF
TRBJ1-5	TRBV2	CASNPQGGNQPQHF
TRBJ2-7	TRBV28	CASGQGVGGEQYF
TRBJ1-3	TRBV7-2	CASSLGTGQGNTIYF
TRBJ1-2	TRBV28	CASSLGGRSHLRGYTF
TRBJ1-2	TRBV6-2/TRBV6-3	CASSYLVTSYGYTF
TRBJ1-1	TRBV3-1/TRBV3-2	CASSLTGNTEAFF
TRBJ2-1	TRBV4-2	CASSHLGGSGSNEQFF
TRBJ2-7	TRBV6-5	CASSYGRLAGVAGQYF
TRBJ2-5	TRBV27	CASSSLRDRGLIQETQYF
TRBJ1-6	TRBV5-6	CATRRQGPSSYNSPLHF
TRBJ2-3	TRBV18	CASSLSRSTDTQYF
TRBJ2-4	TRBV18	CASSPKQGRNIQYF
TRBJ1-4	TRBV15	CATSRTRGRDEKLFF
TRBJ1-2	TRBV6-5	CASSSVESNGYTF
TRBJ2-7	TRBV10-3	CAIRDYYEQYF
TRBJ1-4	TRBV28	CASSLSPGSKLFF
TRBJ2-5	TRBV20-1	CSARLGETQYF